This entry describes one T cell receptor beta chain. The specificity of this receptor is unknown. No clone much larger than this one lies a single base away; base qualities are absent. High-throughput TCR beta sequencing profiled peripheral blood CD8+ and CD4+ T cells from healthy donors, Susac syndrome patients and multiple sclerosis patients. The healthy donors served as controls matched for age and sex. CD8+ TEMRA cells were enriched by FACS, while bulk CD8+ and CD4+ T cells were purified by magnetic negative isolation. Blood was drawn into EDTA tubes, processed within 24 hours, and PBMCs were isolated by density gradient centrifugation. PBMCs intended for TCR sequencing were cryopreserved in liquid nitrogen and were subsequently thawed in a 37 degrees C water bath. The sorted or isolated CD4+, CD8+ and CD8+ TEMRA cells reached a purity of at least 90%. The data are from a study of CD8 T cells in Susac syndrome (dated by TCRdb to between 2019 and 2020). About the investigation overall: Repertoire sequencing was used to test whether CD8+ T cell activation and differentiation in Susac syndrome was antigen driven.

Reading from cysteine to phenylalanine, the CDR3 counts 13 amino acids. Solely the CDR3 DNA is kept, with 39 bases framed from the first base. The germline V gene yields SGHRS for CDR1 and YFSETQ for CDR2. Trimming costs V 4 bases and J 2 bases, and their ends lie 9 bases apart. What the work shows at the level of the full study, not this receptor alone: The number of individuals in the TCR sequencing and HLA analysis was acknowledged as relatively small.

RNA was extracted with the RNeasy kit and roughly 0.45 to 1 ug was reverse transcribed using random hexamers. The immunoSEQ multiplex PCR assay, which covers 54 Vbeta and 13 Jbeta segments, was used to amplify TCR beta CDR3 regions. Bias from PCR amplification was corrected by using a synthetic template baseline for primer optimization and for computational correction. Regarding the original processing steps: Only productive sequences were kept, with reads annotated to V, D and J genes according to IMGT and analyzed in immunoSEQ Analyzer. To calculate clonality, Shannon entropy was normalized by log2 of the number of productive unique sequences and then subtracted from one. For each patient and control, public and private clones were evaluated within the 100 most prevalent clones. Clones were defined as Susac-specific when absent from the healthy and MS cohorts, from approximately 1,100 published viral clones and from other ImmuneACCESS disease sequences. Using fastp trimming at Q25 and MiXCR clonotype assembly, TCRdb reanalyzed the public sequencing data and kept in-frame beta chains. A single entry per CDR3 protein holds the most common genes and DNA from its merged rows. The V and J calls shown here were made by TCRdb, not taken from the authors' results. The sample includes some 180,000 distinct CDR3 sequences, with 85% to 95% observed a single time. The ten largest make up less than 0.12% of the sample.

This receptor chain uses TRBV5-1 and TRBJ2-5; the D gene identity is not certain. The clonotype comes from a human donor in good health. Sequencing was done on a sample of CD4+ T cells from PBMCs. The DNA is TGCGCCAGCAGCACGGACGGACAAGAGACCCAGTACTTC. Its product reads: CASSTDGQETQYF.